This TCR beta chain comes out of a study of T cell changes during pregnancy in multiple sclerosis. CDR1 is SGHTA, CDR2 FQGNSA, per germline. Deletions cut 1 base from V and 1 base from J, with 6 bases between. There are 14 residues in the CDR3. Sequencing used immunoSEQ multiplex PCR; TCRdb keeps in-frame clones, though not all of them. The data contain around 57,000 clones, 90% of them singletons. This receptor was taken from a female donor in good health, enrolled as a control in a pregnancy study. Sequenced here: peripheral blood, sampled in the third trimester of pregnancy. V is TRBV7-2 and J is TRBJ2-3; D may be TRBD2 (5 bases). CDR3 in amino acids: CASSLDSGTDTQYF. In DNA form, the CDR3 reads TGTGCCAGCAGCTTAGATAGCGGCACAGATACGCAGTATTTT.